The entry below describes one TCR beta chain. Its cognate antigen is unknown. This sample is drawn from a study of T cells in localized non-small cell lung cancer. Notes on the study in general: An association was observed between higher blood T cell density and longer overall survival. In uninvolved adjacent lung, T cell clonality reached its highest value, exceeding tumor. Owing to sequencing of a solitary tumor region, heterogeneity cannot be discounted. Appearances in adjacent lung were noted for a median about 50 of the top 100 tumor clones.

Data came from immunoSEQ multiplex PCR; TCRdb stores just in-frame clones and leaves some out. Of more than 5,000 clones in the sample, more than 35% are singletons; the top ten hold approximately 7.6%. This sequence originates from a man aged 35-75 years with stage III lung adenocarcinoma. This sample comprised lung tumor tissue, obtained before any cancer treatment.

CDR3 residues: CASSQESSGSNEQFF. The CDR3 nucleotides read TGCGCCAGCAGCCAAGAATCTAGCGGGAGCAATGAGCAGTTCTTC. The V call is TRBV4-1, the J call TRBJ2-1, with 10 positions matching TRBD2. The trim removed 0 bases at V and 6 bases at J, leaving 2 bases unmatched. This CDR3 comprises 15 residues. The germline CDR1 and CDR2 sequences are MGHRA and YSYEKL.